This TCR beta chain emerged from a study of identical twins. A universal primer site arose from template switching, and cDNA bore unique molecular identifiers. MiXCR, run by TCRdb on the 5' RACE reads, gives a single entry per CDR3 protein. The table records about 1.7 million distinct CDR3 sequences, about 31% of them present only once. Germline V gene data show CDR1 as KGHSH and CDR2 as LQKENI. V dropped 5 bases and J dropped 0 bases, with 10 bases sitting between them. This CDR3 spans 14 amino acids. Study findings and constraints: Analyses of zero insertions could, in part, be confounded by invariant MAIT and iNKT cells. Within beta out-of-frame sequences, the excess sharing observed between twins was weaker.

A remark on this clonotype: What it binds is unknown.

The TCR sequence derives from a newborn girl in good health. The chain uses TRBV18 and TRBJ1-1, with a weak D call TRBD1 (5 bases). Sequenced sample: cord blood. Here the CDR3 DNA reads TGTGCCAGCTCAGCAGGGCTTATGAACACTGAAGCTTTCTTT. Translation gives CASSAGLMNTEAFF.